Listed here are 5 T cell receptor beta chains from one sample, sequenced in a study of cytomegalovirus exposure and HLA in healthy donors. 60 Vbeta and 13 Jbeta primers were used in PCR. Sequencing used immunoSEQ multiplex PCR; TCRdb keeps in-frame clones, though not all of them. The data show fewer than 200,000 clones, about 81% seen once. The sample consisted of PBMCs. These receptors all come from a woman in her twenties or thirties in good health and CMV-seronegative.

The chain employs TRBV28 and TRBJ1-4; tentatively, D is TRBD1 (6 bases). Germline values: CDR1 MDHEN, CDR2 SYDVKM. This CDR3 is built from 12 residues. Trimming took off 6 bases at V and 13 bases at J, with 15 bases between the two ends. The CDR3 spells CASRDHRVGLFF. DNA of the CDR3: TGTGCCAGCAGGGACCACAGGGTCGGACTGTTTTTT.

Comments on this clone: With a far larger clone one base away, a read error is the likely cause. The CDR3 region has the DNA TGTGCCAGCAGCGGGCTTGCAGGGGTTGACGAGCAGTACTTC. The encoded protein is CASSGLAGVDEQYF. The gene calls are TRBV5-6 and TRBJ2-7; possibly TRBD1 for D (6 bases). The V and J ends lost 4 bases and 5 bases respectively, with 16 bases between them. Germline CDR1 SGHDT, CDR2 YYEEEE. The CDR3 sequence is 14 residues long.

This clone appeared once. V usage is TRBV9 and J usage is TRBJ2-1; 9 nucleotides align to TRBD2. The V gene end was trimmed by 3 bases and the J gene end by 5 bases; junction bases not matched to a gene: 6. The CDR3 has 15 residues. CDR1 SGDLS and CDR2 YYNGEE come from the germline V gene. The CDR3 loop is CASSAATSGNNEQFF. CDR3 bases: TGTGCCAGCAGCGCCGCGACTAGCGGAAACAATGAGCAGTTCTTC.

The V and J genes are TRBV7-7 and TRBJ2-3, with TRBD2 identical over 15 bases. Germline assignment: CDR1 SSHAT and CDR2 FNYEAQ (reference sequence). This CDR3 comprises 16 residues. V lost 5 bases, J lost 12 bases, and 12 bases stayed unmatched. CDR3 region: CASSPRRTSGGAPQYF. In nucleotides, the CDR3 is TGTGCCAGCAGCCCGCGCAGGACTAGCGGGGGGGCCCCACAGTATTTT.

The CDR3 DNA reads TGCGCCAGCACCCCCGGACAGGGAGAACGGCTGTTTTTT. Amino acid sequence: CASTPGQGERLFF. This chain links TRBV5-1 with TRBJ1-4; 8 nucleotides align to TRBD1. The CDR3 is 13 amino acids. V shed 6 bases and J 14 bases; nucleotides not matched to a gene: 12. Germline lookup yields CDR1 SGHRS and CDR2 YFSETQ.